This entry lists 24 T cell receptor beta chains sequenced from one sample in a study of shared clonotypes between healthy human individuals. Only in-frame clones appear in the TCRdb table, and some are missing; sequencing was by immunoSEQ multiplex PCR. This sample has approximately 1,000,000 clones, with 60% to 80% found just once. The sample consisted of memory CD4+ T cells from PBMCs. Subset meaning: CD45RA-negative fraction. The receptors derive from a man younger than 35 in good health. Some clones in this sample may be carry-over from other donors' samples.

V is TRBV7-3 and J is TRBJ2-2; no reliable D call. The V gene's germline CDR1 is SGHTA and CDR2 FQGTGA. Trimming left V 5 bases short and J 5 bases short, with 12 bases between. The CDR3 covers 14 residues. The CDR3 protein is CASSPPYGTGELFF. The CDR3 DNA reads TGTGCCAGCAGCCCACCTTACGGTACCGGGGAGCTGTTTTTT.

This rearrangement joins TRBV5-1 to TRBJ2-7, with D hard to call. CDR3 length equals 13 residues. Germline CDR1 and CDR2: SGHRS and YFSETQ. The V and J ends lost 1 base and 2 bases respectively, with 7 bases between them. CDR3 in amino acids: CASSLWAAYEQYF. The CDR3 nucleotides read TGCGCCAGCAGCTTGTGGGCGGCCTACGAGCAGTACTTC. The full variable domain, with the rest looked up from reference TRBV5-1 and TRBJ2-7, is KAGVTQTPRYLIKTRGQQVTLSCSPISGHRSVSWYQQTPGQGLQFLFEYFSETQRNKGNFPGRFSGRQFSNSRSEMNVSTLELGDSALYLCASSLWAAYEQYFGPGTRLTVT.

The chain joins TRBV28 to TRBJ2-7; no reliable D call. Germline CDR1 MDHEN, CDR2 SYDVKM. Trimming left V 5 bases short and J 7 bases short, with 15 bases between. The CDR3 runs to 13 residues. The CDR3 loop reads CASSLMVDREQYF. In DNA, the CDR3 is TGTGCCAGCAGTCTTATGGTGGACCGAGAGCAGTACTTC.

Regarding this clone: This CDR3 is also generated by other DNA sequences in the sample. This chain joins TRBV5-4 and TRBJ2-3; 10 positions match TRBD2. Per the germline V gene, CDR1 is SGHNT and CDR2 is YYREEE (reference sequence). The length of the CDR3 is 16 residues. V gave up 3 bases and J gave up 0 bases; unmatched junction bases: 4. The CDR3 bases are TGTGCCAGCAGCTCGAGGACTAGCGGAAGCACAGATACGCAGTATTTT. The encoded protein is CASSSRTSGSTDTQYF.

This clone was found a few times. The V call is TRBV5-1, the J call TRBJ1-2; tentatively, D is TRBD1 (5 bases). This CDR3 comprises 13 residues. Germline CDR1 reads SGHRS; CDR2 reads YFSETQ. The V gene lost 4 bases and the J gene lost 6 bases, with 13 bases spanning the gap. The CDR3: CASSIGGGDGYTF. The CDR3 DNA follows: TGCGCCAGCAGCATCGGGGGAGGGGATGGCTACACCTTC.

The chain carries TRBV7-9 and TRBJ2-1, with unresolved D. The CDR3 totals 12 residues. Germline CDR1 is SEHNR and CDR2 is FQNEAQ (reference sequence). V was pared by 6 bases and J by 9 bases, with 12 bases between. The CDR3 reads CASRSDASEQFF. Written as DNA, the CDR3 is TGTGCCAGCAGATCGGACGCGAGTGAGCAGTTCTTC.

The rearrangement links TRBV18 to TRBJ1-2; no clear D gene. Trimming removed 3 bases at V and 1 base at J, with 9 bases between. This CDR3 is 14 amino acids long. In germline, CDR1 is KGHSH, CDR2 LQKENI. CDR3 region: CASSPRADNYGYTF. The DNA of the CDR3 is TGTGCCAGCTCACCCCGGGCGGATAACTATGGCTACACCTTC.

The genes are TRBV5-5 and TRBJ2-5, with 10 bases identical to TRBD2. With 0 bases clipped from V and 1 base from J, the junction kept 3 bases outside the gene matches. The V gene's germline CDR1 is SGHKS and CDR2 YYEKEE (reference sequence). The CDR3 loop spans 16 amino acids. CDR3 in DNA: TGTGCCAGCAGCTTGGTTCTAGCGGGGGCCCAAGAGACCCAGTACTTC. Amino acids: CASSLVLAGAQETQYF. The full variable domain, completed using reference TRBV5-5 and TRBJ2-5, is DAGVTQSPTHLIKTRGQQVTLRCSPISGHKSVSWYQQVLGQGPQFIFQYYEKEERGRGNFPDRFSARQFPNYSSELNVNALLLGDSALYLCASSLVLAGAQETQYFGPGTRLLVL.

V and J are TRBV28 and TRBJ1-2; D unclear. CDR3 length: 12 residues. Germline CDR1 MDHEN, CDR2 SYDVKM. The germline V and J ends were trimmed by 8 bases and 4 bases, with 11 bases remaining between them. CDR3 protein: CASDNLGYGYTF. For the CDR3, the DNA is TGTGCCAGCGATAATTTGGGCTATGGCTACACCTTC.

The chain has TRBV19 and TRBJ2-2, with 7 bases lining up with TRBD2. CDR1 and CDR2 from the germline V gene are LNHDA and SQIVND (reference sequence). The CDR3 is 16 residues long. V was clipped by 7 bases and J by 2 bases; unmatched bases: 10. CDR3 bases: TGTGCCAGTACCAAAGGACTAGGAGTTAACACCGGGGAGCTGTTTTTT. It codes for CASTKGLGVNTGELFF.

V gene TRBV7-2 combines with J gene TRBJ2-3, with D possibly matching TRBD2 (5 bases). Germline CDR1 reads SGHTA; CDR2 reads FQGNSA. Trimming shortened V by 5 bases and J by 5 bases, and 8 bases separated the two germline ends. This CDR3 is 12 amino acids long. CDR3 loop: CASSRGLDTQYF. The CDR3 region has the DNA TGTGCCAGCAGCCGCGGGTTAGATACGCAGTATTTT.

The gene calls are TRBV5-1 and TRBJ2-2; no clear D gene. The length of the CDR3 is 12 residues. V was shortened by 4 bases and J by 5 bases, with 6 bases between the two germline ends. Germline V gene lookup returns CDR1 SGHRS and CDR2 YFSETQ. The chain's CDR3 is CASSPPTGELFF. Written as DNA, the CDR3 is TGCGCCAGCAGCCCACCTACCGGGGAGCTGTTTTTT.

This sequence joins TRBV18 and TRBJ1-2; possible D gene TRBD1, 5 bases. With 3 bases removed from V and 5 bases from J, the gap between germline ends came to 16 bases. Germline V lookup: CDR1 KGHSH, CDR2 LQKENI. CDR3 length: 15 residues. CDR3 nucleotides: TGTGCCAGCTCACCCCCATCCATCCAGGGTTATGGCTACACCTTC. Translating gives CASSPPSIQGYGYTF.

Details on this clone: A read error is the likely source, as a far larger clone sits one nucleotide away. Other DNA variants within this sample encode the same CDR3. The chain recombines TRBV11-2 with TRBJ2-3; D unresolved. CDR1 is SGHAT, CDR2 FQNNGV, per germline. V gave up 1 base and J gave up 5 bases, with 1 base separating them. CDR3 length: 11 residues. The CDR3, as DNA: TGTGCCAGCAGCTTAGGAGATACGCAGTATTTT. This gives the protein CASSLGDTQYF.

V gene TRBV2 combines with J gene TRBJ2-5, with D possibly TRBD2 on 6 matching bases. V lost 7 bases to trimming and J lost 5 bases, with 14 bases between them. Germline V lookup: CDR1 SNHLY, CDR2 FYNNEI. The CDR3 sequence is 13 residues long. CDR3 region: CASIGGGWETQYF. In DNA form, the CDR3 reads TGTGCCAGCATTGGGGGAGGCTGGGAGACCCAGTACTTC.

The chain couples TRBV6-5 to TRBJ2-7; maybe TRBD2 (6 bases). CDR1 is MNHEY, CDR2 SVGAGI, per germline. The CDR3 runs to 14 residues. V lost 6 bases and J 1 base, leaving 13 bases between the germline ends. The CDR3 is CASRPGLTSYEQYF. CDR3 bases: TGTGCCAGCAGACCGGGACTGACGTCCTACGAGCAGTACTTC.

This rearrangement joins TRBV4-3 to TRBJ1-4; the match to TRBD1 covers 8 bases. Germline V gene lookup returns CDR1 LGHNA and CDR2 YSLEER. The CDR3 has 15 residues. Trimming took 1 base from V and 7 from J; bases not matched to a gene: 5. CDR3 in amino acids: CASSQGTGGGEKLFF. CDR3 in DNA: TGCGCCAGCAGCCAAGGAACAGGGGGAGGTGAAAAACTGTTTTTT.

This clone has just one count. V usage is TRBV15 and J usage is TRBJ2-5, with 14 bases that match TRBD2. CDR1 is LNHNV and CDR2 is YYDKDF in the germline V gene (reference sequence). With 4 bases clipped from V and 8 bases from J, the junction kept 3 bases outside the gene matches. CDR3 length equals 14 residues. In DNA, the CDR3 is TGTGCCACCAGCAAAGGGACTAGCGGGAGTACCCAGTACTTC. The encoded protein is CATSKGTSGSTQYF. Together with reference TRBV15 and TRBJ2-5, the CDR3 gives the full variable domain: DAMVIQNPRYQVTQFGKPVTLSCSQTLNHNVMYWYQQKSSQAPKLLFHYYDKDFNNEADTPDNFQSRRPNTSFCFLDIRSPGLGDTAMYLCATSKGTSGSTQYFGPGTRLLVL.

This clone was detected a few times. The genes are TRBV29-1 and TRBJ2-2; the D call may be TRBD1 or TRBD2 (5 bases each). Germline V CDR1 and CDR2: SQVTM, ANQGSEA. The V and J ends lost 3 bases and 5 bases respectively, with 10 bases between them. The CDR3 is 13 amino acids. The CDR3 sequence: CSVDIGGTGELFF. The CDR3, as DNA: TGCAGCGTTGATATTGGGGGTACCGGGGAGCTGTTTTTT.

The chain couples TRBV7-2 to TRBJ2-7, with D maybe TRBD1 (6 bases). Trimming removed 5 bases from V and 9 bases from J, with 14 bases in between. This CDR3 comprises 12 residues. Germline V lookup: CDR1 SGHTA, CDR2 FQGNSA. Written as DNA, the CDR3 is TGTGCCAGCAGCCAACACCAGGGGTCGCAGTACTTC. Translation gives CASSQHQGSQYF.

V usage is TRBV5-6 and J usage is TRBJ1-2, with D hard to call. The CDR3 extends over 15 amino acids. Trimming pared 4 bases from V and 4 bases from J, leaving 17 bases between. Germline V CDR1 and CDR2: SGHDT, YYEEEE. CDR3 DNA: TGTGCCAGCAGCCCGGGTGGCGGGTACACCTATGGCTACACCTTC. It translates to CASSPGGGYTYGYTF.

This chain connects TRBV7-2 to TRBJ1-1; TRBD1 matches 9 bases. Trimming took 5 bases from V and 5 from J; bases not matched to a gene: 9. The length of the CDR3 is 15 residues. CDR1 and CDR2 (germline): SGHTA, FQGNSA. CDR3 coding DNA: TGTGCCAGCAGCGCCCCGGGACAGGGCTGGACTGAAGCTTTCTTT. It translates to CASSAPGQGWTEAFF.

This chain uses TRBV5-1 with TRBJ2-7; 8 bases match TRBD1. Germline values: CDR1 SGHRS, CDR2 YFSETQ. J gave up 0 bases and V 3 bases, and 5 bases lay outside the gene matches. The CDR3 runs to 15 residues. The CDR3, as DNA: TGCGCCAGCAGCTCGGACAGGGTTAGCTCCTACGAGCAGTACTTC. Its translation: CASSSDRVSSYEQYF.

The chain employs TRBV7-9 and TRBJ2-2, with TRBD2 matching over 11 bases. Germline V lookup: CDR1 SEHNR, CDR2 FQNEAQ (reference sequence). V lost 5 bases and J lost 5; bases outside the gene matches: 16. The CDR3 sequence is 19 residues long. The CDR3 sequence: CASSPLGGLAGGRTGELFF. CDR3 coding DNA: TGTGCCAGCAGCCCCCTGGGGGGGCTAGCGGGAGGACGGACCGGGGAGCTGTTTTTT.